This TCR beta chain was sequenced for a study of T cell repertoires in cytomegalovirus infection. Study-wide context: Evidence of both CMV infection and a matching HLA type came from public TCR beta signatures.

One entry per CDR3 protein results from TCRdb running MiXCR on the reads. The sample has some 920,000 distinct CDR3 sequences, under 40% seen once. This clonotype was detected a few times. Its antigen is unidentified. General observations from the study: In two of eight donors, the top clonotype was HLA-C-restricted CMV-specific. Public TCR beta family frequency separated CMV-and-HLA carriers, including in an independent cohort.

The CDR3 sequence is 15 residues long. The germline V gene has CDR1 MNHEY and CDR2 SVGAGI. V was clipped by 3 bases and J by 5 bases; unmatched bases: 9. The source is a human donor in good health (CMV status not recorded). Some clones in this sample may be carry-over from other donors' samples. This rearrangement joins TRBV6-5 to TRBJ1-1; 7 bases match TRBD1. Sequenced here: cultured CD8+ T cells from PBMCs, sampled from culture after CMV antigen stimulation. As DNA, the CDR3 is TGTGCCAGCAGTTATAGCTCAGGGGGATGGACTGAAGCTTTCTTT. As protein: CASSYSSGGWTEAFF.